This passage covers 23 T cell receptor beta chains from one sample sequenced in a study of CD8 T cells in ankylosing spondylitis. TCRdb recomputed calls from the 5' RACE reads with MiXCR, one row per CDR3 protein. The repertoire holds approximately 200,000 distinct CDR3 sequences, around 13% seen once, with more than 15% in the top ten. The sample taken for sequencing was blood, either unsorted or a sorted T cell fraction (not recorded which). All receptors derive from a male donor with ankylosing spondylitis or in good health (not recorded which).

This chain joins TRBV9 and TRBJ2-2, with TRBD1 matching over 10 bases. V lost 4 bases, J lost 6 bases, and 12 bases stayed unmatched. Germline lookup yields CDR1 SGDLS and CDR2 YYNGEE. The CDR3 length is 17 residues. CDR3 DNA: TGTGCCAGCAGCCCCCGTAGGGACAGGGGCAGCCCCGGGGAGCTGTTTTTT. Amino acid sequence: CASSPRRDRGSPGELFF.

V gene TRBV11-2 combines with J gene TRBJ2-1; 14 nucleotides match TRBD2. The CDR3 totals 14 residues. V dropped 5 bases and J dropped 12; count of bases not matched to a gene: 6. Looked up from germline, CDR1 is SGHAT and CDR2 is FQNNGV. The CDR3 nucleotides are TGTGCCAGCAGCCAGGGACTAGCGGGAGAGTGGCAGTTCTTC. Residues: CASSQGLAGEWQFF.

CDR3 in amino acids: CASSKVSVGVGELFF. CDR3 bases: TGCGCCAGCAGCAAAGTTTCCGTTGGGGTCGGGGAGCTGTTTTTT. The J gene is TRBJ2-2, the V gene TRBV4-1; D is unclear. The CDR3 runs 15 residues. V was shortened by 5 bases and J by 7 bases, with 17 bases between the two germline ends. Looked up from germline, CDR1 is MGHRA and CDR2 is YSYEKL.

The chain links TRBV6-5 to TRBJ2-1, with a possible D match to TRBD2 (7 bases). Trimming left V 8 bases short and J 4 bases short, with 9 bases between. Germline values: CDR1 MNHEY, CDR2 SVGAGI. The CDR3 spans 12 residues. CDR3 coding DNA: TGTGCCAGCGGGGGGGCTTACAATGAGCAGTTCTTC. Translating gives CASGGAYNEQFF.

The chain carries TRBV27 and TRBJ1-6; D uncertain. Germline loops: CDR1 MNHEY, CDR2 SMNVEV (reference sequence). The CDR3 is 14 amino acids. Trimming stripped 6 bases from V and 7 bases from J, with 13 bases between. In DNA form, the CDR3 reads TGTGCCAGCAGCCTGCCGGGTCAGAATTCACCCCTCCACTTT. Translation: CASSLPGQNSPLHF.

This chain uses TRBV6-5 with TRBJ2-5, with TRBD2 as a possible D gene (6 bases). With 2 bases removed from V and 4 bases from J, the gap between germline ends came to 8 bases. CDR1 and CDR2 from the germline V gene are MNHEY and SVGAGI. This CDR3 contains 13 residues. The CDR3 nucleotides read TGTGCCAGCAGTTACCTGGGAGGAGAGACCCAGTACTTC. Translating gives CASSYLGGETQYF.

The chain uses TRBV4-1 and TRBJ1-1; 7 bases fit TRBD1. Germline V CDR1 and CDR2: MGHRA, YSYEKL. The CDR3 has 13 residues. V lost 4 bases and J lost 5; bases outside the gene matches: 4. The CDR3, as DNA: TGCGCCAGCAGCCCCCAGGGGGTGACTGAAGCTTTCTTT. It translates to CASSPQGVTEAFF.

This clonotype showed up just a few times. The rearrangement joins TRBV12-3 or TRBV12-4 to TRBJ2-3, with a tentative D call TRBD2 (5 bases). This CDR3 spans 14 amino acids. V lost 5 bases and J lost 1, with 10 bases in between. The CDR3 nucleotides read TGTGCCAGCAGTCCCCACGGGGGCACAGATACGCAGTATTTT. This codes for CASSPHGGTDTQYF.

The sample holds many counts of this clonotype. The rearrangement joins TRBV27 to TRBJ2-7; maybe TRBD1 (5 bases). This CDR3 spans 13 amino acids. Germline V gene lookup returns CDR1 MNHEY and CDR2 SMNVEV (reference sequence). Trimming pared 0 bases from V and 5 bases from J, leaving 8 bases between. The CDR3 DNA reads TGTGCCAGCAGTTTATCAGGGGCGGACGAGCAGTACTTC. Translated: CASSLSGADEQYF.

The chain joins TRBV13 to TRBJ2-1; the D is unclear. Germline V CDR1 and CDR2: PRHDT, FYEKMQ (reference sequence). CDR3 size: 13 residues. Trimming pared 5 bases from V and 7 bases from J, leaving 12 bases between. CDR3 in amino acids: CASSLTFLNEQFF. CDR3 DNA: TGTGCCAGCAGCCTGACCTTTTTGAATGAGCAGTTCTTC. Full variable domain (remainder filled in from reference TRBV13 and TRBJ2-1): AAGVIQSPRHLIKEKRETATLKCYPIPRHDTVYWYQQGPGQDPQFLISFYEKMQSDKGSIPDRFSAQQFSDYHSELNMSSLELGDSALYFCASSLTFLNEQFFGPGTRLTVL.

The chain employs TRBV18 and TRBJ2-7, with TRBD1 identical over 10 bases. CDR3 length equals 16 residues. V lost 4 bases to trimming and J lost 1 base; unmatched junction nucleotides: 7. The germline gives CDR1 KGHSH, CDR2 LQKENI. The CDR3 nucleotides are TGTGCCAGCTCACGCTCCGACAGGGGGCCTTCCTACGAGCAGTACTTC. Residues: CASSRSDRGPSYEQYF.

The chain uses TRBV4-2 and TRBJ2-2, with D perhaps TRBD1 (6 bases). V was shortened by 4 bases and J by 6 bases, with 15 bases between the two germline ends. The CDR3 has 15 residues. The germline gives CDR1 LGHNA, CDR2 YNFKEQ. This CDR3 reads CASSPGVVGSGELFF. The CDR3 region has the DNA TGTGCCAGCAGCCCAGGGGTCGTAGGCTCCGGGGAGCTGTTTTTT.

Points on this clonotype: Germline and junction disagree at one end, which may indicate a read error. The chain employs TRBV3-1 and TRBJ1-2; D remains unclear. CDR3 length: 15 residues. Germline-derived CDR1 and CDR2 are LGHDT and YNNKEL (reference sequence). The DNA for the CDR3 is TGTGCCACCAGCCAAGAGGTCCCTCTCCCCTATGGCTACACCTTC. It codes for CATSQEVPLPYGYTF.

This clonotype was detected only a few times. CDR3 protein: CASAPGSSGGAYEQYF. The DNA for the CDR3 is TGTGCTAGTGCCCCCGGTTCTAGCGGGGGGGCCTACGAGCAGTACTTC. The V call is TRBV12-5, the J call TRBJ2-7; TRBD2 aligns across 12 bases. J gave up 2 bases and V 7 bases, and 9 bases lay outside the gene matches. Looked up from germline, CDR1 is LGHNT and CDR2 is FRNRAP. The CDR3 spans 16 residues.

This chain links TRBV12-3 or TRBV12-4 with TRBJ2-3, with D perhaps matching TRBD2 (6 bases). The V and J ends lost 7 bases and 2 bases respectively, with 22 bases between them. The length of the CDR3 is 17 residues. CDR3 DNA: TGTGCCAGCAAACCCCCCTACCCGACGGGACTCACAGATACGCAGTATTTT. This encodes CASKPPYPTGLTDTQYF.

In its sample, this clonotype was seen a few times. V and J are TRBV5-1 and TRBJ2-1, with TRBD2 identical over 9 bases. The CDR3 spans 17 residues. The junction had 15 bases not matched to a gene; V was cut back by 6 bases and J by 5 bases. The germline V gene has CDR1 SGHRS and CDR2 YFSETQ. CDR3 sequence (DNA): TGCGCCAGCAACCCCCTGGTCGGCGGGGGGGCAAACAATGAGCAGTTCTTC. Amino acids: CASNPLVGGGANNEQFF.

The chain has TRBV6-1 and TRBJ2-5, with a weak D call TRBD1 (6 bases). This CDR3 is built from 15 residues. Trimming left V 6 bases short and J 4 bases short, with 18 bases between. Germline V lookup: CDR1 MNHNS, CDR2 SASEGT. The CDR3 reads CASSSLQGRLETQYF. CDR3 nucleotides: TGTGCCAGCAGCTCCCTCCAGGGGCGGTTAGAGACCCAGTACTTC.

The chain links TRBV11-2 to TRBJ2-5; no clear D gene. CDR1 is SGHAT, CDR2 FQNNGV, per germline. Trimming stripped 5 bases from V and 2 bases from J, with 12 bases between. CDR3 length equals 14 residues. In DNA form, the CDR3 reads TGTGCCAGCAGCCGGCTCGGCCCACAAGAGACCCAGTACTTC. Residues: CASSRLGPQETQYF.

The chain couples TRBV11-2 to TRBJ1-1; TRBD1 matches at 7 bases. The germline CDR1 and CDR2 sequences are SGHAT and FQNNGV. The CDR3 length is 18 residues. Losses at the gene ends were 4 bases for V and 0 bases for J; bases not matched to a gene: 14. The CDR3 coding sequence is TGTGCCAGCAGCTCCCCCGGGGACAGTAAGTGGATGAACACTGAAGCTTTCTTT. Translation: CASSSPGDSKWMNTEAFF.

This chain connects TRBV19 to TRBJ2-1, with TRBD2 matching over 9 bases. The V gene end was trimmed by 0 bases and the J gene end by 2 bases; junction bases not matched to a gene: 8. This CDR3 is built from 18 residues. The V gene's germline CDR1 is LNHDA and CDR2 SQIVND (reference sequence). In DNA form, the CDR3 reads TGTGCCAGTAGTATAGATCGGCCTAGCGGGGTCACCTACAATGAGCAGTTCTTC. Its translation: CASSIDRPSGVTYNEQFF.

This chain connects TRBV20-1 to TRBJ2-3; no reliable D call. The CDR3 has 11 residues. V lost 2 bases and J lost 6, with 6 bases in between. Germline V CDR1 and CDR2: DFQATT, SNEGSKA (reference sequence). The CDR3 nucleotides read TGCAGTGCTAGAAAGTGGGATACGCAGTATTTT. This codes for CSARKWDTQYF.

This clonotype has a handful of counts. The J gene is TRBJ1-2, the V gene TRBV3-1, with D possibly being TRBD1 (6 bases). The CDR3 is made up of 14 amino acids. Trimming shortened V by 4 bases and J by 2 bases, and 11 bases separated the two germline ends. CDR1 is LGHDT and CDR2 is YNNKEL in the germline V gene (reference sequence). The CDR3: CASSPQGINYGYTF. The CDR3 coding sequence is TGTGCCAGCAGCCCTCAGGGGATAAACTATGGCTACACCTTC.

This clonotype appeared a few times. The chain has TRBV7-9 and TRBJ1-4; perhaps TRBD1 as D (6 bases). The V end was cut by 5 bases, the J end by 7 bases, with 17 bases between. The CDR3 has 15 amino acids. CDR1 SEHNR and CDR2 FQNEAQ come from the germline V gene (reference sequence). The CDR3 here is CASSTYGGRGEKLFF. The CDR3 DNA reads TGTGCCAGCAGCACGTATGGGGGGCGGGGTGAAAAACTGTTTTTT. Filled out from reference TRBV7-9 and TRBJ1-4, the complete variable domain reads DTGVSQNPRHKITKRGQNVTFRCDPISEHNRLYWYRQTLGQGPEFLTYFQNEAQLEKSRLLSDRFSAERPKGSFSTLEIQRTEQGDSAMYLCASSTYGGRGEKLFFGSGTQLSVL.